These 14 T cell receptor beta chains came from one sample sequenced in a study of PD-L1 blockade in urothelial cancer. Time point here: peripheral blood 6 weeks after treatment start. The protocol was immunoSEQ multiplex PCR, while the TCRdb copy is restricted to in-frame clones and leaves out a portion. The table records 100,000 to 150,000 clones, roughly 83% of them present only once. The input for sequencing was PBMCs, taken around atezolizumab (anti-PD-L1) treatment. All receptors derive from a man aged 50-60 years with urothelial cancer.

Written as DNA, the CDR3 is TGTGCCAGCTCACCGGAGCTGATCAATGAGCAGTTCTTC. Protein: CASSPELINEQFF. This chain uses TRBV18 with TRBJ2-1; D gene unclear. The V and J ends lost 3 bases and 6 bases respectively, with 9 bases between them. Germline assignment: CDR1 KGHSH and CDR2 LQKENI. CDR3 length equals 13 residues.

The J gene is TRBJ2-7, the V gene TRBV6-5, with D possibly being TRBD2 (6 bases). The CDR3 runs 15 residues. The germline V and J ends were trimmed by 6 bases and 2 bases, with 17 bases remaining between them. Germline CDR1 and CDR2: MNHEY and SVGAGI. The CDR3 DNA follows: TGTGCCAGCAGCCCCACGGGACTCCCAACCTACGAGCAGTACTTC. It specifies CASSPTGLPTYEQYF.

V and J are TRBV5-1 and TRBJ1-3; TRBD1 might be the D (6 bases). This CDR3 has 16 amino acids. The V and J ends lost 0 bases and 3 bases respectively, with 13 bases between them. CDR1 is SGHRS and CDR2 is YFSETQ in the germline V gene. The CDR3 bases are TGCGCCAGCAGCTTGGCCGGGAGGGGGTATGGAAACACCATATATTTT. This sequence encodes CASSLAGRGYGNTIYF.

Notes on this clone: Additional DNA sequences in this sample encode the identical CDR3. This chain uses TRBV6-5 with TRBJ2-3; a weak D match, TRBD2 (6 bases). This CDR3 is 14 amino acids long. The V end was cut by 6 bases, the J end by 0 bases, with 10 bases between. Germline CDR1 and CDR2: MNHEY and SVGAGI. This CDR3 is CASSLGTSTDTQYF. The CDR3, as DNA: TGTGCCAGCAGCCTCGGGACTAGCACAGATACGCAGTATTTT.

This clone occurred a few times. V gene TRBV5-1 combines with J gene TRBJ1-1; the D gene is possibly TRBD1 (5 bases). Germline V lookup: CDR1 SGHRS, CDR2 YFSETQ. Trimming took 6 bases from V and 1 from J, leaving 13 bases between them. This CDR3 region has 14 residues. CDR3 DNA: TGCGCCAGCAACCTTGGTGGGGCGAACACTGAAGCTTTCTTT. Translation: CASNLGGANTEAFF.

This chain connects TRBV2 to TRBJ2-7, with 16 bases that match TRBD2. From germline, CDR1 is SNHLY and CDR2 FYNNEI. The CDR3 runs 15 residues. The V and J ends lost 11 bases and 4 bases, in that order; junction bases with no gene match: 8. CDR3 in DNA: TGTGCCGTACCGGGACTAGCGGGAGGGCCGTACGAGCAGTACTTC. This gives the protein CAVPGLAGGPYEQYF.

V gene TRBV5-1 combines with J gene TRBJ1-5, with no clear D. Per the germline V gene, CDR1 is SGHRS and CDR2 is YFSETQ. CDR3 size: 15 residues. The V end was cut by 1 base, the J end by 0 bases, with 8 bases between. CDR3 amino acids: CASSLFPGSNQPQHF. CDR3 coding DNA: TGCGCCAGCAGCTTGTTTCCGGGTAGCAATCAGCCCCAGCATTTT.

V gene TRBV27 combines with J gene TRBJ2-3; 7 bases fit TRBD1. Unmatched junction bases numbered 8, after V lost 3 bases and J lost 11 bases. The germline V gene has CDR1 MNHEY and CDR2 SMNVEV (reference sequence). The CDR3 runs 13 residues. The CDR3 sequence is CASSFPDRERQYF. The CDR3 DNA reads TGTGCCAGCAGTTTCCCTGACAGGGAACGGCAGTATTTT.

The chain uses TRBV6-5 and TRBJ2-1; TRBD2 matches 10 bases. Trimming took 0 bases from V and 10 from J; bases not matched to a gene: 6. The CDR3 extends over 15 amino acids. Germline loops: CDR1 MNHEY, CDR2 SVGAGI. In nucleotides, the CDR3 is TGTGCCAGCAGTTACTCGCGTCTAGCGGGAGAAGAGCAGTTCTTC. Its translation is CASSYSRLAGEEQFF.

V and J are TRBV7-2 and TRBJ2-5; 8 bases line up with TRBD1. The CDR3 runs 14 residues. V was clipped by 4 bases and J by 5 bases; unmatched bases: 6. CDR1 is SGHTA and CDR2 is FQGNSA in the germline V gene. CDR3 protein: CASSSTDRDETQYF. The CDR3, as DNA: TGTGCCAGCAGCTCGACGGACAGGGACGAGACCCAGTACTTC.

The chain combines TRBV27 with TRBJ1-2; the D gene is possibly TRBD1 (6 bases). Germline CDR1 MNHEY, CDR2 SMNVEV (reference sequence). The CDR3 has 13 residues. Deletions cut 4 bases from V and 7 bases from J, with 13 bases between. The CDR3 region is CASSSEGVSGYTF. The DNA of the CDR3 is TGTGCCAGCAGTTCCGAGGGGGTGAGTGGCTACACCTTC.

The J gene is TRBJ1-4, the V gene TRBV5-4; 9 bases match TRBD1. Germline V CDR1 and CDR2: SGHNT, YYREEE (reference sequence). V was pared by 5 bases and J by 7 bases, with 15 bases of the junction left unmatched. The CDR3 contains 17 residues. The CDR3 here is CASSYAHPGQGVEKLFF. Written as DNA, the CDR3 is TGTGCCAGCAGTTATGCCCACCCGGGACAGGGTGTTGAAAAACTGTTTTTT.

The chain links TRBV5-1 to TRBJ2-3, with 9 bases aligning to TRBD2. The CDR3 is 16 amino acids. Germline-derived CDR1 and CDR2 are SGHRS and YFSETQ. V dropped 1 base and J dropped 3; count of bases not matched to a gene: 6. The CDR3, as DNA: TGCGCCAGCAGCTTGAGGGGTCTAGCGGGAACAGATACGCAGTATTTT. This encodes CASSLRGLAGTDTQYF. Drawing the rest from reference TRBV5-1 and TRBJ2-3, the complete variable domain is KAGVTQTPRYLIKTRGQQVTLSCSPISGHRSVSWYQQTPGQGLQFLFEYFSETQRNKGNFPGRFSGRQFSNSRSEMNVSTLELGDSALYLCASSLRGLAGTDTQYFGPGTRLTVL.

The CDR3 loop reads CASRLGGRAFQETQYF. Here the CDR3 DNA reads TGTGCCAGCAGGTTAGGCGGGAGGGCTTTCCAAGAGACCCAGTACTTC. V usage is TRBV27 and J usage is TRBJ2-5; 9 bases match TRBD2. Germline values: CDR1 MNHEY, CDR2 SMNVEV (reference sequence). After removal of 6 bases from V and 1 base from J, the junction contained 9 bases not matched to a gene. This CDR3 is 16 amino acids long.